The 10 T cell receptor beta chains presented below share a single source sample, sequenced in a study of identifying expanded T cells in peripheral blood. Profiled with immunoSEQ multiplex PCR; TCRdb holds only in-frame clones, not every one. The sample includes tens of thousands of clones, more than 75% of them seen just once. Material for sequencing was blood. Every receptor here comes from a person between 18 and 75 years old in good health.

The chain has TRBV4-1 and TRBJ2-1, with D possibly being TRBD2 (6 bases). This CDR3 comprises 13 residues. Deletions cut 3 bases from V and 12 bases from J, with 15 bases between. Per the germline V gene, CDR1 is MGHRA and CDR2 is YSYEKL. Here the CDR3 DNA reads TGCGCCAGCAGCCAGGTAGGGCAAGCGGGGCAGTTCTTC. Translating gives CASSQVGQAGQFF.

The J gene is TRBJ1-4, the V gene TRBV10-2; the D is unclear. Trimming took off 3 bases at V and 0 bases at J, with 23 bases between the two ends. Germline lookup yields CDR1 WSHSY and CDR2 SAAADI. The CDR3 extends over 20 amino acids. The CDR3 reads CASSDEEGFGRSPTNEKLFF. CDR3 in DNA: TGCGCCAGCAGTGATGAGGAAGGTTTTGGGAGGTCTCCAACTAATGAAAAACTGTTTTTT.

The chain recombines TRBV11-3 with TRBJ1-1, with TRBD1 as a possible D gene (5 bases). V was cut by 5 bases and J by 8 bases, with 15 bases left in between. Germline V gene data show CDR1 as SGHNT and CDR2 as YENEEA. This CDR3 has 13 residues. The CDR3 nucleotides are TGTGCCAGCAGCCCCTCCGCCAGGGTAGAAGCTTTCTTT. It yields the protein CASSPSARVEAFF.

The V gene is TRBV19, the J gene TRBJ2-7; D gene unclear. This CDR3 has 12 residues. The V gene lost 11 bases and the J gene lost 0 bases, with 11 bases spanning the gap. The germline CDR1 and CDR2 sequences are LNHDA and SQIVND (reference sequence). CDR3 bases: TGTGCCTCGGTGAGGCGCTCCTACGAGCAGTACTTC. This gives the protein CASVRRSYEQYF.

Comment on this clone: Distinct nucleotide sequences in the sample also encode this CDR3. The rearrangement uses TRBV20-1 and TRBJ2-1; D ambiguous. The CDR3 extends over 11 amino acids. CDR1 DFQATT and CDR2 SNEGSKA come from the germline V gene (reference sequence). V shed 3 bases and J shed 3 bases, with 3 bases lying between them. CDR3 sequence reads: CSARVYNEQFF. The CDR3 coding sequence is TGCAGTGCTAGGGTCTACAATGAGCAGTTCTTC.

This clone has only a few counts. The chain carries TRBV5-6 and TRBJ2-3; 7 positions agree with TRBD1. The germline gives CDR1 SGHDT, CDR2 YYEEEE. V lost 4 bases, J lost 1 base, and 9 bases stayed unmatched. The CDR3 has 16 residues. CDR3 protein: CASSVDTGVGTDTQYF. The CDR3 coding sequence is TGTGCCAGCAGCGTGGACACAGGGGTCGGCACAGATACGCAGTATTTT.

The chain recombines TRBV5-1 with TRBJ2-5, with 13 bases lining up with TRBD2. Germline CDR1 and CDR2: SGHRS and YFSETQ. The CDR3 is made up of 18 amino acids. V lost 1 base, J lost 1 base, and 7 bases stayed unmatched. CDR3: CASSLYLGTSGAQETQYF. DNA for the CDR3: TGCGCCAGCAGCTTGTACCTTGGGACTAGCGGGGCCCAAGAGACCCAGTACTTC.

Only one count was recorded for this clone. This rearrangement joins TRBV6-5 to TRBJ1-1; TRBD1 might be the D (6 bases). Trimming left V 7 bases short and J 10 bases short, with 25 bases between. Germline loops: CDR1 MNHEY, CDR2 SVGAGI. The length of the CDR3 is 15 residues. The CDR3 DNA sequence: TGTGCCAGCACCTCGCCCAGGGGCGGGTCTAGCAGAGCTTTCTTT. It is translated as CASTSPRGGSSRAFF.

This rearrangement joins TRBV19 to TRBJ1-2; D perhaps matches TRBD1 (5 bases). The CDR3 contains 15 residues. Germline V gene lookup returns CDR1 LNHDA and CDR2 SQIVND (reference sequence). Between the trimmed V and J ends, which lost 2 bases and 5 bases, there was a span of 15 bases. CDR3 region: CASSIQDSLWYGYTF. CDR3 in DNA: TGTGCCAGTAGTATACAAGACAGTCTATGGTATGGCTACACCTTC.

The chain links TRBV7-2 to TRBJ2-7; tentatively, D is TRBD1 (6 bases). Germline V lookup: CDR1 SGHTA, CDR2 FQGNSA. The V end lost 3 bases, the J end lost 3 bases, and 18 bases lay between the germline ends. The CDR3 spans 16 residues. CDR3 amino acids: CASSLGGGQKFYEQYF. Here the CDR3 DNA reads TGTGCCAGCAGCTTGGGTGGGGGCCAAAAGTTCTACGAGCAGTACTTC.